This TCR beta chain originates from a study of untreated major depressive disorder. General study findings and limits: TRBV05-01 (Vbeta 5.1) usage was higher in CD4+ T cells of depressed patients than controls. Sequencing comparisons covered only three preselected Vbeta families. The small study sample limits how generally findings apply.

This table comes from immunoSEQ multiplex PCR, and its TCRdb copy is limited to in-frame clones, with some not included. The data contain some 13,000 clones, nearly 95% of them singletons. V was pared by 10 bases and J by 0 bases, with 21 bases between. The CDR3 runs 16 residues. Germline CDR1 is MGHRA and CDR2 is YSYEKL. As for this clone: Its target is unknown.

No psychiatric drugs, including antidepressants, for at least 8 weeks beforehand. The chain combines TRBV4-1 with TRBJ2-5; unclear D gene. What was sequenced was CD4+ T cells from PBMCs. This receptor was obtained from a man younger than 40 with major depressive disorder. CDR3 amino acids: CATANPKSEYQETQYF. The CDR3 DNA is TGCGCCACCGCGAATCCGAAATCAGAATACCAAGAGACCCAGTACTTC.